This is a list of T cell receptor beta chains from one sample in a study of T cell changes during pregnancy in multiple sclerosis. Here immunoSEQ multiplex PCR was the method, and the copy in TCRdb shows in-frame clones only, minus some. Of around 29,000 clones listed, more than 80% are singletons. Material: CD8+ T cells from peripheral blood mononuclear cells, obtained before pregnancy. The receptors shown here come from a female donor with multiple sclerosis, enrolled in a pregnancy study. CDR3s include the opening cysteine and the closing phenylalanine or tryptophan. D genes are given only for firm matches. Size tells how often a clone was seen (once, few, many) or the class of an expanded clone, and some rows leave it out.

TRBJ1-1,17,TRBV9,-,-,TGTGCCAGCAGCGTAGGGGGGGAGACACCTTTGGTGGCTGAAGCTTTCTTT,CASSVGGETPLVAEAFF
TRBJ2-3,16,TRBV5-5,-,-,TGTGCCAGCAGCGTACCGGGACACCAATCCACAGATACGCAGTATTTT,CASSVPGHQSTDTQYF
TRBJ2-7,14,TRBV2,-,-,TGTGCCAGCAGTTCAGACAGGTTCTCCTACGAGCAGTACTTC,CASSSDRFSYEQYF
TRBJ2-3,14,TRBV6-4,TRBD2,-,TGTGCCAGCAGTGTTAGCGGGGGGGCAGATACGCAGTATTTT,CASSVSGGADTQYF
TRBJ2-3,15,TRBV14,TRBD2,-,TGTGCCAGCAGTCCCCTTACTAGCGGCACAGATACGCAGTATTTT,CASSPLTSGTDTQYF
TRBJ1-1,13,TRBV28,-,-,TGTGCCAGCAGTTTGAGTTTTGGGCAGAAAGCTTTCTTT,CASSLSFGQKAFF
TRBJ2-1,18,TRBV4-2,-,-,TGTGCCAGCAGCCAAGTTATCGAGGCGGGTCGGGGGGCCCATGAGCAGTTCTTC,CASSQVIEAGRGAHEQFF
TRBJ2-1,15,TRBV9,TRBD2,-,TGTGCCAGCAGCGTGAGCGGGACTTACTACAATGAGCAGTTCTTC,CASSVSGTYYNEQFF
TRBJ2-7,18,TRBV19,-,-,TGTGCCAGTAGTATATTCTTGTCACGGGGGAGCGCCTCCTACGAGCAGTACTTC,CASSIFLSRGSASYEQYF
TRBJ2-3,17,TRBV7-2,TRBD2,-,TGTGCCAGCAGCGCAGGGACTAGCGGGGGGGCCCTAGATACGCAGTATTTT,CASSAGTSGGALDTQYF
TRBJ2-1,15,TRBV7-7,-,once,TGTGCCAGCAGCCCCAGGCCAGGTACCTACAATGAGCAGTTCTTC,CASSPRPGTYNEQFF
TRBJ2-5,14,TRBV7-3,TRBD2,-,TGTGCCAGCAGCTTAACGTCCACGAGCGGGGCCCAGTACTTC,CASSLTSTSGAQYF
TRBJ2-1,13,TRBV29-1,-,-,TGCAGCGCCCGGGGAGCGTCCTACAATGAGCAGTTCTTC,CSARGASYNEQFF
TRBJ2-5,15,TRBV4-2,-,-,TGTGCCAGCAGCCAAGGTTGGAGGGTCTGGGAGACCCAGTACTTC,CASSQGWRVWETQYF
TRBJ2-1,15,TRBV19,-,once,TGTGCCAGTAGAGGTGACACTGGATCCTACAATGAGCAGTTCTTC,CASRGDTGSYNEQFF
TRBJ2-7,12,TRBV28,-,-,TGTGCCAGCAGTTTCAGGGCCGACGAGCAGTACTTC,CASSFRADEQYF
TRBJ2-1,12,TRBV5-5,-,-,TGTGCCAGCAGCTCAGAGGGAAATGAGCAGTTCTTC,CASSSEGNEQFF
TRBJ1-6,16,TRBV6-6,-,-,TGTGCCAGCAGTTACGGGTCAGGATCCTATAATTCACCCCTCCACTTT,CASSYGSGSYNSPLHF
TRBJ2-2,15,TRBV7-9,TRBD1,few,TGTGCCAGCAGCCAAAGGACAGGGTTAACCGGGGAGCTGTTTTTT,CASSQRTGLTGELFF
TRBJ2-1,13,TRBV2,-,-,TGTGCCAGCAAGGGGGGGGCAGAAAATGAGCAGTTCTTC,CASKGGAENEQFF
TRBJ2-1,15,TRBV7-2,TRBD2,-,TGTGCCAGCAGCCCCGGGACTAGCGGCTACAATGAGCAGTTCTTC,CASSPGTSGYNEQFF
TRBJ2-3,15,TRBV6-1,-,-,TGTGCCATAATAGGGAGACTAGTGCTGGGAGATACGCAGTATTTT,CAIIGRLVLGDTQYF
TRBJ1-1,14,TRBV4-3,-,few,TGCGCCAGCAGCCAAGAAGGGGGGAACACTGAAGCTTTCTTT,CASSQEGGNTEAFF
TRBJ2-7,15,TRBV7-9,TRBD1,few,TGTGCCAGCAGCTCTGTGACAGGGATGGGTTTGGAGCAGTACTTC,CASSSVTGMGLEQYF
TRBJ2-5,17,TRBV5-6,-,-,TGTGCCAGCAGCTTGTTCAGGGGGGCCTTAGTAGGAGAGACCCAGTACTTC,CASSLFRGALVGETQYF
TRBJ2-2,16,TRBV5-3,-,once,TGTGCCAGAAGCTTTTATCTCGGGGAAAACACCGGGGAGCTGTTTTTT,CARSFYLGENTGELFF
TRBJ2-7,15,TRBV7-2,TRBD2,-,TGTGCCAGCAGCTTAGCGGGAGGGCCCTCCTACGAGCAGTACTTC,CASSLAGGPSYEQYF
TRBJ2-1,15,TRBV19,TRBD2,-,TGTGCCAGTAGCCACACTAGCGGGAGAGGGTATGAGCAGTTCTTC,CASSHTSGRGYEQFF
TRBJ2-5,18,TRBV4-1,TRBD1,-,TGCGCCAGCAGCCAAGATCAAGTGGAGGCAGGGGGCCAAGAGACCCAGTACTTC,CASSQDQVEAGGQETQYF
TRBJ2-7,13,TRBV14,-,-,TGTGCCAGCAGCCCCCCTGAGGTCCACGAGCAGTACTTC,CASSPPEVHEQYF
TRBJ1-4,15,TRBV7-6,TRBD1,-,TGTGCCAGCAGCCCCCGGGACAGGTTTAATGAAAAACTGTTTTTT,CASSPRDRFNEKLFF
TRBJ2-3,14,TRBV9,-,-,TGTGCCAGCAGCGTAGCAGGGGTCACAGATACGCAGTATTTT,CASSVAGVTDTQYF
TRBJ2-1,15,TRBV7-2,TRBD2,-,TGTGCCAGCAGCCCGAACGGGAGGGGGGTCAATGAGCAGTTCTTC,CASSPNGRGVNEQFF
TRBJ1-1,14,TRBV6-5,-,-,TGTGCCAGCAGTTACTCGGGACTAAACACTGAAGCTTTCTTT,CASSYSGLNTEAFF
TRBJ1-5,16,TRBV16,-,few,TGTGCCAGCAGCCAGTCCACAGGTGGTTCGGGTCAGCCCCAGCATTTT,CASSQSTGGSGQPQHF
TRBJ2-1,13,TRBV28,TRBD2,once,TGTGCCGGAGGTAGCGGGAGTTACAATGAGCAGTTCTTC,CAGGSGSYNEQFF
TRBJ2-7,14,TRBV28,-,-,TGTGCCAGCAGTTTACTACGGACTGCCGACGAGCAGTACTTC,CASSLLRTADEQYF
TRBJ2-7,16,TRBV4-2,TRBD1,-,TGTGCCAGCAGCCCTCGAACCCGGGACAGGGAGTACGAGCAGTACTTC,CASSPRTRDREYEQYF
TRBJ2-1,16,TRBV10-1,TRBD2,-,TGCGCCAGCAGTGAGGTAGCCGGGACTAGCAGGGATGAGCAGTTCTTC,CASSEVAGTSRDEQFF
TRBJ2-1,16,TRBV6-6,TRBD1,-,TGTGCCAGCAGTTCAGCCGGGACAGGGGCCTACAATGAGCAGTTCTTC,CASSSAGTGAYNEQFF
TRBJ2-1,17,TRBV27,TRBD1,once,TGTGCCAGCAGCGGTGCGGGACAGGTCTTTTCGGGCAATGAGCAGTTCTTC,CASSGAGQVFSGNEQFF